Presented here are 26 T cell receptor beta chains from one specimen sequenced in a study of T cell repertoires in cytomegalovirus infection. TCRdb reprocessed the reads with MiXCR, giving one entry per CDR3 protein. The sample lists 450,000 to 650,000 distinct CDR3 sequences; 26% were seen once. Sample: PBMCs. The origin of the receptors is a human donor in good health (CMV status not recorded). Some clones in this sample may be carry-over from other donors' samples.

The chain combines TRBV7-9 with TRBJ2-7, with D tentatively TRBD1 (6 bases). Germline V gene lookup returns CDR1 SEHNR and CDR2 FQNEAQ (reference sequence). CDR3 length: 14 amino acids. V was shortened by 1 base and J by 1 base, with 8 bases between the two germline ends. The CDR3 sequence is CASSLGRGSYEQYV. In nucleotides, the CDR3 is TGTGCCAGCAGCTTAGGCAGGGGTTCCTACGAGCAGTACGTC.

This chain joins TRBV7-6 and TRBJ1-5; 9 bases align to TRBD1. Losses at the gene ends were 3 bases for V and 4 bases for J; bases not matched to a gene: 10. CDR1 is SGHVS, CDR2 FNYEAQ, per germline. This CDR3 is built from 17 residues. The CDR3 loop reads CASSLDTGGAGNQPQHF. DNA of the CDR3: TGTGCCAGCAGCTTGGATACAGGGGGCGCAGGGAATCAGCCCCAGCATTTT.

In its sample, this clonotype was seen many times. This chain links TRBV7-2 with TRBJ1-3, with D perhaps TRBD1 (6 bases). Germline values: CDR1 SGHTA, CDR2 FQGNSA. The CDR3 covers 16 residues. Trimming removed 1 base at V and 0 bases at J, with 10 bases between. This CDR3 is CASSLVGTNSGNTIYF. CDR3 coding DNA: TGTGCCAGCAGCTTAGTAGGGACAAACTCTGGAAACACCATATATTTT.

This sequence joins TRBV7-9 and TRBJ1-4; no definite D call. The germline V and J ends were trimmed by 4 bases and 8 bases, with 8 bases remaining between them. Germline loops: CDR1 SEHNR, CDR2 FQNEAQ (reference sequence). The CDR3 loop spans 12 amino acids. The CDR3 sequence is CASSSQGEKLFF. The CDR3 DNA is TGTGCCAGCAGCTCTCAAGGAGAAAAACTGTTTTTT.

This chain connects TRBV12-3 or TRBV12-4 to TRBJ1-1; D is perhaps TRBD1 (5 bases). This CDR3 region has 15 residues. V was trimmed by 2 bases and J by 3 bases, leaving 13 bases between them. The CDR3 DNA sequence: TGTGCCAGCAGTTTACTTTCGGGGGGATACACTGAAGCTTTCTTT. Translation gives CASSLLSGGYTEAFF.

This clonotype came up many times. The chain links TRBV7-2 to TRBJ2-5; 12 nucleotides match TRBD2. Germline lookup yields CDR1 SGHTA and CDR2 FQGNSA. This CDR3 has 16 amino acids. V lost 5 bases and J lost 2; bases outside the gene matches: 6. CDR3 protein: CASSPGGTSGQETQYF. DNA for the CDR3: TGTGCCAGCAGCCCAGGAGGGACTAGCGGGCAAGAGACCCAGTACTTC.

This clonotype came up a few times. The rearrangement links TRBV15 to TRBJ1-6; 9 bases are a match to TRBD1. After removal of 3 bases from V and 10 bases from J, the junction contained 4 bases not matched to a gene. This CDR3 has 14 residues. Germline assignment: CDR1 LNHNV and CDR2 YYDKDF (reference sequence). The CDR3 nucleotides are TGTGCCACCAGCAGGGGACAGGGAGGCTCACCCCTCCACTTT. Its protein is CATSRGQGGSPLHF.

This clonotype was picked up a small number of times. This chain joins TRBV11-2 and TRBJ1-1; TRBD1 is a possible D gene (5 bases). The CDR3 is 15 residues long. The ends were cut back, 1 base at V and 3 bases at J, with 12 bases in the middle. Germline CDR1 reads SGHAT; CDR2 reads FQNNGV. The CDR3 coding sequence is TGTGCCAGCAGCTTAGTGGGACCGGCGTACACTGAAGCTTTCTTT. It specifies CASSLVGPAYTEAFF.

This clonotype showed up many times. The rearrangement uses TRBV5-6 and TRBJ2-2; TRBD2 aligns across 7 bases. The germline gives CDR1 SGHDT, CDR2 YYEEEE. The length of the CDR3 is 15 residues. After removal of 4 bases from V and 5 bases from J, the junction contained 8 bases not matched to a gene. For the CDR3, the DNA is TGTGCCAGCAGCCCGATAGCGGGCGGTACCGGGGAGCTGTTTTTT. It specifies CASSPIAGGTGELFF.

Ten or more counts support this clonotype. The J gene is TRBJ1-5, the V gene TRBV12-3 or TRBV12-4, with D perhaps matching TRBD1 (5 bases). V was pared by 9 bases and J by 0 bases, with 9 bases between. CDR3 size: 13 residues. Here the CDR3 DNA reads TGTGCCAGTTCTCAGGGTAGCAATCAGCCCCAGCATTTT. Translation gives CASSQGSNQPQHF.

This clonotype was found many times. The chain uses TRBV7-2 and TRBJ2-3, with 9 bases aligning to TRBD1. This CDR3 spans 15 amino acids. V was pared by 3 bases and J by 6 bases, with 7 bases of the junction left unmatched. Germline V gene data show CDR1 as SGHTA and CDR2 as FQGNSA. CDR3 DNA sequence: TGTGCCAGCAGCTTTAGGACAGGGGAGGGGGATACGCAGTATTTT. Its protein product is CASSFRTGEGDTQYF.

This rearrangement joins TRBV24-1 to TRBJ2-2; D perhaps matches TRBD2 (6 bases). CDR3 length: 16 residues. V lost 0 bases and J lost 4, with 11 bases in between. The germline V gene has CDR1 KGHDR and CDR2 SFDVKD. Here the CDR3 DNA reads TGTGCCACCAGTGATTTGGGGGAGGCCGGCACCGGGGAGCTGTTTTTT. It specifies CATSDLGEAGTGELFF.

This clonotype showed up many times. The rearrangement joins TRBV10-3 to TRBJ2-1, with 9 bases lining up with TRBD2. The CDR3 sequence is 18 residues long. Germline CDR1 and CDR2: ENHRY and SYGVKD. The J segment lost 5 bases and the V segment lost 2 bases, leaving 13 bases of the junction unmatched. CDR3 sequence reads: CAISEGGRLAGTNNEQFF. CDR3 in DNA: TGTGCCATCAGTGAGGGAGGAAGGCTAGCGGGAACGAACAATGAGCAGTTCTTC.

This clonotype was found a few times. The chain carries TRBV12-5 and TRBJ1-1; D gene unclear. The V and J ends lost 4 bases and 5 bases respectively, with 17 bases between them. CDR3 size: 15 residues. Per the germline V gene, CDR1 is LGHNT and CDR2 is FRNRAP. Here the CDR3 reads CASGSDLGGWTEAFF. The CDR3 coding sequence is TGTGCTAGTGGTTCCGACCTGGGAGGTTGGACTGAAGCTTTCTTT. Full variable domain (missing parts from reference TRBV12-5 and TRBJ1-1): DARVTQTPRHKVTEMGQEVTMRCQPILGHNTVFWYRQTMMQGLELLAYFRNRAPLDDSGMPKDRFSAEMPDATLATLKIQPSEPRDSAVYFCASGSDLGGWTEAFFGQGTRLTVV.

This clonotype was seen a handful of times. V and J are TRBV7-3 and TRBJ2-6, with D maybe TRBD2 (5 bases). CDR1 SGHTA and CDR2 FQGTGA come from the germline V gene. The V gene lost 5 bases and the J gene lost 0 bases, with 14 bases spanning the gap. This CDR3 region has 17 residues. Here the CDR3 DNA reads TGTGCCAGCAGCAAAAGACGGGATCTCTCTGGGGCCAACGTCCTGACTTTC. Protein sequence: CASSKRRDLSGANVLTF.

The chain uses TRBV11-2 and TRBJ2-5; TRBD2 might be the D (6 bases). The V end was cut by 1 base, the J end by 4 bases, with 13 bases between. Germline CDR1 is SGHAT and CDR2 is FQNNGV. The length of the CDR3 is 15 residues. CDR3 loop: CASSLAAGYGETQYF. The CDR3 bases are TGTGCCAGCAGCTTAGCTGCGGGATACGGAGAGACCCAGTACTTC.

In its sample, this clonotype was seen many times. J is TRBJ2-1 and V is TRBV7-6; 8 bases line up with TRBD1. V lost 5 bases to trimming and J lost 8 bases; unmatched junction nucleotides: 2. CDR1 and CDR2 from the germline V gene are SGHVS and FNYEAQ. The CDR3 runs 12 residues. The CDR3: CASSPGGHEQFF. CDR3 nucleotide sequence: TGTGCCAGCAGCCCAGGGGGCCATGAGCAGTTCTTC. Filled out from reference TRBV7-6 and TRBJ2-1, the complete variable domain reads GAGVSQSPRYKVTKRGQDVALRCDPISGHVSLYWYRQALGQGPEFLTYFNYEAQQDKSGLPNDRFSAERPEGSISTLTIQRTEQRDSAMYRCASSPGGHEQFFGPGTRLTVL.

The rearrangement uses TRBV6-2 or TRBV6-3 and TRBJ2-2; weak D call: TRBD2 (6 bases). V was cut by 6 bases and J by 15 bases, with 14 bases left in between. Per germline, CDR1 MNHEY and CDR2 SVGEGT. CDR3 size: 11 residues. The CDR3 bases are TGTGCCAGCAGCGGGGGATTAGAGTTGTTTTTT. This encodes CASSGGLELFF.

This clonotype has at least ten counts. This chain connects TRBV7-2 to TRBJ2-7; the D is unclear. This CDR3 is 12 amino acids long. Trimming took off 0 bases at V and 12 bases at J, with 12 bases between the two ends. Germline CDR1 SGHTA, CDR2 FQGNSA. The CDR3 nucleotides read TGTGCCAGCAGCTTAGCCAATCGTTTACGGTACTTC. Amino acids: CASSLANRLRYF. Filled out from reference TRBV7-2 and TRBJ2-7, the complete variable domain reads GAGVSQSPSNKVTEKGKDVELRCDPISGHTALYWYRQSLGQGLEFLIYFQGNSAPDKSGLPSDRFSAERTGGSVSTLTIQRTQQEDSAVYLCASSLANRLRYFGPGTRLTVT.

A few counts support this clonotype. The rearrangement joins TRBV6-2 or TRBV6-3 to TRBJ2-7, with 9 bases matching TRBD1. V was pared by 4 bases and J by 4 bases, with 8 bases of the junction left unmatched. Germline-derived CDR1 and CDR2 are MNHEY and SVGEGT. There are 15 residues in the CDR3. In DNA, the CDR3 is TGTGCCAGCAGTTTTCCGGACAGGGGAGAATACGAGCAGTACTTC. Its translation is CASSFPDRGEYEQYF.

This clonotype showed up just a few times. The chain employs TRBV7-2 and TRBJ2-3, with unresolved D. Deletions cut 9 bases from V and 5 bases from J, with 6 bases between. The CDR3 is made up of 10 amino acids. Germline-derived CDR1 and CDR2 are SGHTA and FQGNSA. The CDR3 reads CASGVDTQYF. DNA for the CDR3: TGTGCCAGTGGGGTAGATACGCAGTATTTT.

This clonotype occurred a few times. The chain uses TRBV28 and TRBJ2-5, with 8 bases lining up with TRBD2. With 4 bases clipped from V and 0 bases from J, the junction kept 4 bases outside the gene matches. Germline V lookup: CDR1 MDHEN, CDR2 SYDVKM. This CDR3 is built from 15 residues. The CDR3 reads CASSYPGGHQETQYF. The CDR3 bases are TGTGCCAGCAGTTACCCGGGGGGGCACCAAGAGACCCAGTACTTC.

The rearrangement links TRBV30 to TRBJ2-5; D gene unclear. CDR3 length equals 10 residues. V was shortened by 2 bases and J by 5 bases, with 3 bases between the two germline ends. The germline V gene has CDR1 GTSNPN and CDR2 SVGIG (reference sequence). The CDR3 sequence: CAWSSETQYF. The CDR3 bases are TGTGCCTGGAGTTCCGAGACCCAGTACTTC. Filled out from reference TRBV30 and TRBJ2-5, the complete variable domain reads SQTIHQWPATLVQPVGSPLSLECTVEGTSNPNLYWYRQAAGRGLQLLFYSVGIGQISSEVPQNLSASRPQDRQFILSSKKLLLSDSGFYLCAWSSETQYFGPGTRLLVL.

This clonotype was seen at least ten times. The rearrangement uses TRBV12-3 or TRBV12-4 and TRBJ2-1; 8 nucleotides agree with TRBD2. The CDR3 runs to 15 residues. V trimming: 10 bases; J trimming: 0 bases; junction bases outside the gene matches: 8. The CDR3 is CATKPGTSSYNEQFF. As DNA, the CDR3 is TGTGCCACCAAACCCGGGACTAGCTCCTACAATGAGCAGTTCTTC.

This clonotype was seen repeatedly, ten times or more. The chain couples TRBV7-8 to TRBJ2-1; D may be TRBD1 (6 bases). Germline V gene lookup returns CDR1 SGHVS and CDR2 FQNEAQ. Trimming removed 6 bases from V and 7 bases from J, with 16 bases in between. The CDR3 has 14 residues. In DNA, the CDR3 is TGTGCCAGCAGTCAACAACTAGGGGGAAATGAGCAGTTCTTC. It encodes CASSQQLGGNEQFF.

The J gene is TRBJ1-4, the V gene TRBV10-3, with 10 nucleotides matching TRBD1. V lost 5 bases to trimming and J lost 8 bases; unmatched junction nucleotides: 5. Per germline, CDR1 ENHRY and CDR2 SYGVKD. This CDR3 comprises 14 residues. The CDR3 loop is CAISPRQGAEKLFF. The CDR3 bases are TGTGCCATCAGTCCCCGACAGGGGGCCGAAAAACTGTTTTTT.